A selection of T cell receptor beta chains follows, all from one sample in a study of T-cell memory formation after mild COVID-19. TCRdb redid the calling of the 5' RACE reads with MiXCR, one entry per CDR3 protein. The data hold roughly 250,000 distinct CDR3 sequences, with about a sixth observed a single time. The sample taken for sequencing was PBMCs or a T cell subset sorted from them (not recorded which). The origin of the receptors is a man aged 18 to 29 who had mild COVID-19 (a few samples of this study predate the infection). Cell type and time point are not known. Both conserved end residues are part of each CDR3. Each record gives: V gene, clone size, J gene, D gene, CDR3 DNA, CDR3 protein. The D gene is left open where the match is weak. Expanded clones are given a class, and other clones once, few, many or no size at all.

v_call: TRBV29-1; clone_size: many; j_call: TRBJ1-1; d_call: -; cdr3_nt: TGCAGCGTACAGAGGGGCTTTGGGAACACTGAAGCTTTCTTT; cdr3_aa: CSVQRGFGNTEAFF
v_call: TRBV20-1; clone_size: -; j_call: TRBJ1-5; d_call: -; cdr3_nt: TGCAGTGCGAGGGGGGGGGATTATAGCAATCAGCCCCAGCATTTT; cdr3_aa: CSARGGDYSNQPQHF
v_call: TRBV12-3/TRBV12-4; clone_size: few; j_call: TRBJ2-1; d_call: TRBD1; cdr3_nt: TGTGCCAGCAGTGCTAACAGGGGGCATGGGGAGCAGTTCTTC; cdr3_aa: CASSANRGHGEQFF
v_call: TRBV12-3/TRBV12-4; clone_size: few; j_call: TRBJ2-2; d_call: TRBD1; cdr3_nt: TGTGCCAGCAGACGACAGGGGCCCGAGGAGCTGTTTTTT; cdr3_aa: CASRRQGPEELFF
v_call: TRBV29-1; clone_size: -; j_call: TRBJ1-2; d_call: TRBD1; cdr3_nt: TGCAGCGTTGGGGCAGGGGGTCGTGGTAGCTATGGCTACACCTTC; cdr3_aa: CSVGAGGRGSYGYTF
v_call: TRBV12-3/TRBV12-4; clone_size: -; j_call: TRBJ1-2; d_call: TRBD1; cdr3_nt: TGTGCCAGCAGTTCAGGGGGACAGGCCGTGTTGGGCTACACCTTC; cdr3_aa: CASSSGGQAVLGYTF
v_call: TRBV7-2; clone_size: -; j_call: TRBJ1-2; d_call: -; cdr3_nt: TGTGCCAGCAGCCCCCTGGGAGGGGGATTCGGCTACACCTTC; cdr3_aa: CASSPLGGGFGYTF
v_call: TRBV5-1; clone_size: -; j_call: TRBJ2-3; d_call: -; cdr3_nt: TGCGCCAGCAGCTTGGGGGTTACAGGACCCCCCTCGCAGTATTTT; cdr3_aa: CASSLGVTGPPSQYF
v_call: TRBV20-1; clone_size: many; j_call: TRBJ2-5; d_call: TRBD1; cdr3_nt: TGCAGTGCTTCTTCCCGAGGGGGCAAAGAGACCCAGTACTTC; cdr3_aa: CSASSRGGKETQYF
v_call: TRBV28; clone_size: once; j_call: TRBJ1-6; d_call: -; cdr3_nt: TGTGCCAGCAGTTTACGGTATAGCTCCTATAATTCACCCCTCCACTTT; cdr3_aa: CASSLRYSSYNSPLHF
v_call: TRBV20-1; clone_size: few; j_call: TRBJ1-1; d_call: -; cdr3_nt: TGCAGTTTTCTCGGGAACACTGAAGCTTTCTTT; cdr3_aa: CSFLGNTEAFF
v_call: TRBV5-5; clone_size: -; j_call: TRBJ1-1; d_call: -; cdr3_nt: TGTGCCAGCAGCTTGGGAGGAGGGTCTGGCACTGAAGCTTTCTTT; cdr3_aa: CASSLGGGSGTEAFF
v_call: TRBV9; clone_size: -; j_call: TRBJ1-2; d_call: TRBD1; cdr3_nt: TGTGCCAGCAGTGTCGGGGACAGGTCGTATGGCTACACCTTC; cdr3_aa: CASSVGDRSYGYTF
v_call: TRBV4-1; clone_size: -; j_call: TRBJ1-1; d_call: -; cdr3_nt: TGCGCCAGCAGCCAAGCAGGACGGGGACAGAACACTGAAGCTTTCTTT; cdr3_aa: CASSQAGRGQNTEAFF
v_call: TRBV10-3; clone_size: -; j_call: TRBJ2-3; d_call: TRBD2; cdr3_nt: TGTGCCATCAGTGATCCGGGACTAGACACAGATACGCAGTATTTT; cdr3_aa: CAISDPGLDTDTQYF
v_call: TRBV21-1; clone_size: few; j_call: TRBJ2-4; d_call: -; cdr3_nt: TGTGCCAGCACCCGACGAGCTGGGGCCAAAAACATTCAGTACTTC; cdr3_aa: CASTRRAGAKNIQYF
v_call: TRBV20-1; clone_size: -; j_call: TRBJ2-1; d_call: TRBD2; cdr3_nt: TGCAGTGCTAGGGTAGCGGGACCCTACAATGAGCAGTTCTTC; cdr3_aa: CSARVAGPYNEQFF